This note documents a single T cell receptor (beta chain) sequence. As yet, its antigen is unknown. A junction boundary mismatches the germline segment, possibly from a read error. The CDR3 covers 16 residues. Germline CDR1 is ENHRY and CDR2 is SYGVKD. The data were obtained in a study of tumor and adjacent non-tumor tissue in lung cancer. Three rounds of nested PCR, following a modified ARM-PCR protocol, produced the TCRbeta library. One entry per CDR3 protein results from TCRdb running MiXCR on the multiplex PCR reads. Here the sample spans 220,000 or so distinct CDR3 sequences, about 76% being singletons. The template was RNA from unsorted bulk tissue. Study-wide results and caveats: Tumor tissue had significantly higher TCR diversity than normal lung.

Sample: lung tumor tissue. The gene calls are TRBV10-3 and TRBJ1-6; 9 nucleotides agree with TRBD1. This TCR derives from a man aged 60-69 years with non-small cell lung cancer. This CDR3 reads CAISDGTGRNNSPLHF. DNA for the CDR3: TGTGCCATCAGTGATGGGACAGGGAGAAATAATTCACCCCTTCACTTT.